What follows is one TCR beta chain and its context. Its antigen is still unknown. No base quality information exists; no much larger clone differs at one position. CDR1 is given as MDHEN and CDR2 as SYDVKM, both from the germline V gene. The CDR3, from cysteine to phenylalanine, totals 13 residues. Of all the DNA, just the CDR3 is kept, 39 bases in frame from base 1. For this chain, trimming is 5 bases at the V end and 8 bases at the J end, and the number of junction bases without a gene match is 6. TCR CDR3 regions were amplified from genomic DNA by multiplex PCR using the deep immunoSEQ assay. Extracted genomic DNA from each cell subset was distributed evenly across all wells of several immunoSEQ 96-well plates, and each plate was treated as a replicate. Each replicate PCR for sorted subsets received about 0.2 ug genomic DNA, equal to roughly 30,000 T cell genomes. Purified libraries were measured with a Qubit 3.0 fluorometer, size-checked on a Bioanalyzer 2100, and measured again with the KAPA Library Quantification kit. Every immunoSEQ 96-well plate was sequenced on a separate single-read 150-cycle Illumina NextSeq 550 flow cell. The authors processed their data as follows. Because the immunoSEQ output held only junctional sequences and lacked quality scores, the filtering could not match the filtering applied to full-length reads. To assign V/J genes and CDR3, sequences were annotated using PyIR, a Python wrapper for IgBLAST v1.9, with IMGT germline references. Reads with weak V/J assignments (E-value above 1e-6), missing CDR3, stop codons, out-of-frame junctions, or ambiguous translated residues were removed. V3J clonotypes were defined as sequences sharing an identical inferred V gene, J gene, and CDR3 amino acid sequence. The percentage overlap between two repertoires was calculated by dividing the number of shared unique clonotypes by the size of the smaller repertoire. Richness of each repertoire was evaluated using RTK rarefaction, the Chao1 estimator, and Recon v2.1 estimates of unobserved clonotypes. Generation probabilities were computed with OLGA for all TCRbeta clonotypes obtained by the gDNA method from several donors. TCRdb carries this immuneACCESS record with in-frame sequences only. Its versions omit some clonotypes, under half of them owing to an unresolved V gene in the studies checked, with the rest unexplained. V and J calls and clone size are as listed in that table; D and trimming were resolved from the DNA. Within this sample are approximately 650,000 clones, with 95% to 96% of them counted one time only. The ten largest clones take up about 0.11% of the sample.

The data stem from a study of shared clonotypes between healthy human individuals (dated by TCRdb to the early 2020s). About the study as a whole: Three men and two women, aged 18 to 49 years, made up the cohort. Blood TCR repertoires of four to six healthy adults were deeply sequenced to estimate repertoire size and the extent of clonotype sharing between individuals. Libraries were prepared and TCR repertoires were sequenced by different laboratories using diverse techniques, in order to increase sequencing depth and limit assay-specific biases. For each donor, CD4 naive and CD4 memory were each run on three plates, CD8 naive on two plates, and CD8 memory on one plate. Each donor's leukapheresis produced roughly between about 0.85 and 10 billion PBMCs. Study-wide findings and limitations: Compared with non-shared clonotypes, clonotypes shared by all four sorted-subset donors had higher generation probabilities. Sampling was limited to blood, and TCR repertoires in tissue likely differ from TCR repertoires in blood. Even with the large sequencing depth, rarefaction of the sorted-subset datasets indicated that sequencing was incomplete. Because the study included only a small number of donors, the genetic and exposure-history diversity represented was limited. Estimated clonotype richness was generally larger for naive than for memory subsets. Sharing across a few donors was observed for approximately 5% of naive CD4, less than 4% of naive CD8, 2% to 2.5% of memory CD4, and around 0.4% of memory CD8 clonotypes. Pairwise subsampling led to the expectation that sequencing depth would affect the degree of clonotype sharing among donors.

CD8 naive samples were CD45RO-negative cells positively selected for CCR7, giving a CD45RA+CCR7+ population that excluded TemRA cells. The donors were healthy, HIV-negative adults with no recently reported acute infections or vaccinations. Every donor was a Caucasian adult residing in Nashville, Tennessee, USA. After blood collection by leukapheresis, PBMCs were isolated using Ficoll-Histopaque density gradient centrifugation and then cryopreserved in the vapor phase of liquid nitrogen. Analytical flow cytometry was used to check the purity and quantity of every magnetically sorted T cell population. Genomic DNA was isolated from every sorted fraction and measured by UV absorbance on a Nanodrop 2000c.

In this chain, TRBV28 is recombined with TRBJ1-2; TRBD1 lines up with 9 middle nucleotides. Material for sequencing was naive CD8+ T cells sorted from blood. The cell subset or site label corresponds to: CD45RA+CCR7+. The sequence derives from a woman in her twenties or thirties in good health. The DNA reads as follows: TGTGCCAGCAGTCCGGATACAGGGGGCGGCTACACCTTC. This yields the protein CASSPDTGGGYTF.